These 4 T cell receptor beta chains came from one sample sequenced in a study of T cell changes during pregnancy in multiple sclerosis. TCRdb keeps only in-frame clones here, not all; method: immunoSEQ multiplex PCR. Of approximately 89,000 clones in the sample, about 93% were seen once. This material consisted of peripheral blood, taken in the third trimester of pregnancy. The receptors stem from a female donor with multiple sclerosis, enrolled in a pregnancy study.

The chain uses TRBV2 and TRBJ2-1, with 9 bases fitting TRBD2. This CDR3 is 18 amino acids long. The junction had 7 bases not matched to a gene; V was cut back by 0 bases and J by 1 base. Germline lookup yields CDR1 SNHLY and CDR2 FYNNEI. The CDR3 spells CASSEALPLAGSYNEQFF. In DNA, the CDR3 is TGTGCCAGCAGTGAAGCGCTTCCGCTAGCGGGATCCTACAATGAGCAGTTCTTC.

The gene calls are TRBV7-3 and TRBJ2-7; D may be TRBD1 (7 bases). Trimming removed 3 bases from V and 6 bases from J, with 12 bases in between. The CDR3 extends over 13 amino acids. Germline V gene data show CDR1 as SGHTA and CDR2 as FQGTGA. CDR3: CASSLDRRGEQYF. CDR3 DNA: TGTGCCAGCAGCTTGGACAGGCGGGGCGAGCAGTACTTC.

This sequence joins TRBV30 and TRBJ1-1, with D perhaps TRBD1 (5 bases). The CDR3 contains 17 residues. Germline CDR1 and CDR2: GTSNPN and SVGIG (reference sequence). Trimming left V 2 bases short and J 4 bases short, with 23 bases between. CDR3 in DNA: TGTGCCTGGAGTTTATGGGGCGCGGAGACTGTACCCACTGAAGCTTTCTTT. Translating it yields CAWSLWGAETVPTEAFF.

The CDR3 region is CASSVEAGGDTDTQYF. The DNA for the CDR3 is TGTGCCAGCAGCGTAGAAGCGGGAGGGGACACAGATACGCAGTATTTT. The genes are TRBV9 and TRBJ2-3; 10 bases align to TRBD2. Trimming at V came to 0 bases and at J to 2 bases, leaving 3 bases not matched to a gene. Germline CDR1 reads SGDLS; CDR2 reads YYNGEE. The length of the CDR3 is 16 residues.